This T cell receptor (beta chain) was captured in a study of blood T cells in healthy people across ages (dated by TCRdb to 2013 to 2016). Describing the broader study: In model experiments, template switching captured roughly one uniquely barcoded TCR beta cDNA molecule for every two T cells. The study measured age-related changes in TCR beta repertoire diversity using deep sequencing normalized with unique cDNA molecular identifiers. Donors were grouped into four age groups: young (average approximately 15 years), middle-aged (39), aged (about 59) and long-lived (about 90). To avoid experimental bias, donors of different ages were spread randomly across the sequencing lanes. The study analyzed two additional independent replicas of 1 million unique cDNA reads from the same blood draw for two donors, one aged 18 to 29 and one aged 80 or older. Broad study findings and their caveats: Because profiling used bulk unsorted PBMCs, naive and antigen-experienced compartments could not be compared conclusively. Observed TCR beta diversity correlated strongly with the percentage of naive T cells measured by flow cytometry. As age increased, observed TCR beta diversity per million T cells dropped in a roughly linear way, and a significant reduction was already evident by age roughly 40. Compared with the aged group, the long-lived group had more naive CD4+ T cells, fewer expanded clones and increased TCR diversity, suggesting age selection. Estimates of total diversity based on one million sequenced T cells were regarded as lower bounds and as underestimates. Because donor CMV infection status was unknown, age-related changes in expanded clonotypes were potentially confounded.

Of note for this clonotype: Its target antigen remains unknown. Base quality data are lacking; no much larger clone is found one base away.

From the germline V gene, CDR1 is SQVTM and CDR2 is ANQGSEA. The CDR3 holds 13 amino acids from the cysteine to the phenylalanine. Only the CDR3 DNA is retained, 39 bases long and in frame from the first base. V has 7 bases trimmed and J has 8 bases trimmed; junction bases matching no gene number 7. The receptor library was made with 5' RACE. The sample was run on an Illumina HiSeq 2500. A second PCR of roughly 7 to 11 cycles was run with a J-beta primer mix and a sample-barcoded 5' primer. A unique molecular identifier was introduced onto each TCR beta cDNA molecule by a template-switch 5' adaptor carrying 12 random nucleotides. Each sample yielded at least 2.5 million CDR3-containing paired-end reads. The Mint cDNA synthesis kit, primed by a TRBC-specific oligonucleotide, was used to synthesize first-strand cDNA from all RNA. All cDNA was treated with uracil-DNA glycosylase and then went through a first 18-cycle PCR with the universal primers M1SS and BC2_uni_R. The published analysis was carried out like this. Normalization of each sample was performed by random selection of 1 million high-quality reads, each carrying a distinct molecular identifier. Instead of being binned into consensus sequences, reads with shared molecular identifiers were discarded. MiTCR, set to a Q25 quality threshold and the strictest error-elimination algorithm, was used for CDR3 identification, clonotype clustering and error correction. A nonparametric unseen species model with Euler transformation was used to estimate lower-bound total TCR beta diversity. TCRdb reran the public reads through fastp at Q25 and MiXCR, keeping productive beta chains. Rows are unified per CDR3 protein, each entry keeping the most common DNA and genes. The V and J calls shown here were made by TCRdb, not taken from the authors' results. This sample comprises hundreds of thousands of distinct CDR3 sequences, about 53% of them detected only once. The ten largest clonotypes hold roughly 34% of the sample.

Systemically healthy Caucasian individuals from Russia, around 38 in total and aged roughly 6 to 100 years, were included as donors. Each donor gave roughly 9.5 milliliters of peripheral blood, collected into EDTA-treated Vacutainer tubes. PBMCs were isolated by Ficoll-Paque density-gradient centrifugation, with at least 7 million obtained per sample. Trizol reagent was used to extract total RNA from the PBMCs, yielding at least 6 micrograms per sample. For every donor, an aliquot of PBMCs went through flow cytometry to measure the percentages of naive CD45RAhigh/CD27high T cells. This chain joins TRBV29-1 to TRBJ1-4; TRBD1 aligns with 10 central bases. Sequencing input: blood. This TCR was sampled from a man aged 60 to 75 in good health. The sequenced DNA: TGCAGCGGACGGACAGGGGGACGGGAAAAACTGTTTTTT. This is translated as CSGRTGGREKLFF.